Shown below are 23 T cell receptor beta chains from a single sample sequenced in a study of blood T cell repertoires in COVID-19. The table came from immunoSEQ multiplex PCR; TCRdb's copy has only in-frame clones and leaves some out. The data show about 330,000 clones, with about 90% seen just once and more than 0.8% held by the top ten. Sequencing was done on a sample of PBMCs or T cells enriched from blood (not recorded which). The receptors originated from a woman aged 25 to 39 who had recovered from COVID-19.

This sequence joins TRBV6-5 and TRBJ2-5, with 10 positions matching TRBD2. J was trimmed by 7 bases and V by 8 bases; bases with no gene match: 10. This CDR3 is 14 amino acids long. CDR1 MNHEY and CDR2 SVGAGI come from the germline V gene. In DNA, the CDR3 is TGTGCCAGCCGGGGGGGACTAGCGACGAGGACCCAGTACTTC. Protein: CASRGGLATRTQYF.

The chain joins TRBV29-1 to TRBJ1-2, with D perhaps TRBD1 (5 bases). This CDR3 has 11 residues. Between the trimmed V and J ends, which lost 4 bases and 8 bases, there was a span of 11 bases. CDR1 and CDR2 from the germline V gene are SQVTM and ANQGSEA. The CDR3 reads CSVGQPEGYTF. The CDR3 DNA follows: TGCAGCGTTGGACAGCCCGAGGGCTACACCTTC.

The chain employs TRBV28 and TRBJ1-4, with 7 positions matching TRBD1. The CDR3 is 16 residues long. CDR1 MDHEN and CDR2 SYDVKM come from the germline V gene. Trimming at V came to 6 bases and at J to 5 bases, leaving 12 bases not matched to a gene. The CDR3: CASRRQGVGENEKLFF. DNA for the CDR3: TGTGCCAGCAGACGACAGGGTGTCGGGGAGAATGAAAAACTGTTTTTT.

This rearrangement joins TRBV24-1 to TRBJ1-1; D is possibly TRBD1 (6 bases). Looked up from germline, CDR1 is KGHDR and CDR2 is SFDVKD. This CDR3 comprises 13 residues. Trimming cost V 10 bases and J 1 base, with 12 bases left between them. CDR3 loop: CATTQGTNTEAFF. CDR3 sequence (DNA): TGTGCCACAACACAGGGCACGAACACTGAAGCTTTCTTT.

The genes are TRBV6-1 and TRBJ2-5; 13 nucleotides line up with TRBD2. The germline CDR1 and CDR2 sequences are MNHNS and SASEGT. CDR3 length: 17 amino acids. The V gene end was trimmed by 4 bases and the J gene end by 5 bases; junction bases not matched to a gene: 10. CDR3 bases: TGTGCCAGCAGTGCCCGACTAGCGGGGGGCTCGGAGGAGACCCAGTACTTC. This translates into CASSARLAGGSEETQYF.

The CDR3 sequence: CASSKTELNEKLFF. The CDR3 nucleotides are TGTGCCAGTAGTAAGACAGAACTTAATGAAAAACTGTTTTTT. The V and J genes are TRBV19 and TRBJ1-4, with D perhaps TRBD1 (5 bases). V was pared by 4 bases and J by 4 bases, with 10 bases between. This CDR3 region has 14 residues. Germline CDR1 is LNHDA and CDR2 is SQIVND (reference sequence).

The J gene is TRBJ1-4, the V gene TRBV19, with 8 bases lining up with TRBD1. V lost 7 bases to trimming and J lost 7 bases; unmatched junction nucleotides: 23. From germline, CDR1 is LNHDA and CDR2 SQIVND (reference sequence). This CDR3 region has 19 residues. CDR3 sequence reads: CASITQGQDELMEGEKLFF. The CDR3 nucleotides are TGTGCCAGTATAACCCAGGGACAGGACGAATTAATGGAGGGTGAAAAACTGTTTTTT.

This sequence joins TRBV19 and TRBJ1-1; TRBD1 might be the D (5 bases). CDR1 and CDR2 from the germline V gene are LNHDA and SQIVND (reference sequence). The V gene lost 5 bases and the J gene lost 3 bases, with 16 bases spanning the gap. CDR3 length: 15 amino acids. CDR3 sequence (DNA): TGTGCCAGTAGTTCGCGACCGTGGGGGGACACTGAAGCTTTCTTT. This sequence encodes CASSSRPWGDTEAFF.

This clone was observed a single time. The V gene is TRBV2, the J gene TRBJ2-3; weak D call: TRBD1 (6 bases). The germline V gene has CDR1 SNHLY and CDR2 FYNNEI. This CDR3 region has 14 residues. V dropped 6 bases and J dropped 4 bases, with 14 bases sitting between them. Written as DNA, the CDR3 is TGTGCCAGCAGAGTAGGACAGTTGGCAGATACGCAGTATTTT. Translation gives CASRVGQLADTQYF.

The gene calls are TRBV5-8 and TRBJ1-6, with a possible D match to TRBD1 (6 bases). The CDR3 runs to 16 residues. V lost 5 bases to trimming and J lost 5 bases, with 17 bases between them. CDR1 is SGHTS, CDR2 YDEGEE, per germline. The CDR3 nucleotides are TGTGCCAGCAGACTCATCGGGACACGTAATAATTCACCCCTCCACTTT. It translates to CASRLIGTRNNSPLHF.

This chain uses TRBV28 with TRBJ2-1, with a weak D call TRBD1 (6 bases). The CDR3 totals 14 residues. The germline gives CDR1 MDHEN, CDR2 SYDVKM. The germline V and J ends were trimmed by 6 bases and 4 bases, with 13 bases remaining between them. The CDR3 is CASSALTGYNEQFF. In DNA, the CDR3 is TGTGCCAGCAGCGCCCTCACAGGGTACAATGAGCAGTTCTTC.

For the CDR3, the DNA is TGTGCCCTCTCGCGGCTCCCGAACACTGAAGCTTTCTTT. This encodes CALSRLPNTEAFF. The chain has TRBV7-6 and TRBJ1-1; D is unclear. The CDR3 consists of 13 residues. The V end was cut by 11 bases, the J end by 1 base, with 14 bases between. The germline gives CDR1 SGHVS, CDR2 FNYEAQ.

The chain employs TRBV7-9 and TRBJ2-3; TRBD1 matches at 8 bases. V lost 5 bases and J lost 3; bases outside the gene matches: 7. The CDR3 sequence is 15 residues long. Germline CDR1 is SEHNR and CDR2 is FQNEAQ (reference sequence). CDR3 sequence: CASSPGTGVTDTQYF. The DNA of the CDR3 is TGTGCCAGCAGCCCCGGGACAGGTGTGACAGATACGCAGTATTTT. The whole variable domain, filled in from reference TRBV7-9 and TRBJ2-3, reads DTGVSQNPRHKITKRGQNVTFRCDPISEHNRLYWYRQTLGQGPEFLTYFQNEAQLEKSRLLSDRFSAERPKGSFSTLEIQRTEQGDSAMYLCASSPGTGVTDTQYFGPGTRLTVL.

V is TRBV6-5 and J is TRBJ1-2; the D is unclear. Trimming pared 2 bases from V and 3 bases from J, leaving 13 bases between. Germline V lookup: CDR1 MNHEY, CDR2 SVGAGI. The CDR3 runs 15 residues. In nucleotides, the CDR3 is TGTGCCAGCAGTTACGGTTCGACACAATACTATGGCTACACCTTC. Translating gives CASSYGSTQYYGYTF.

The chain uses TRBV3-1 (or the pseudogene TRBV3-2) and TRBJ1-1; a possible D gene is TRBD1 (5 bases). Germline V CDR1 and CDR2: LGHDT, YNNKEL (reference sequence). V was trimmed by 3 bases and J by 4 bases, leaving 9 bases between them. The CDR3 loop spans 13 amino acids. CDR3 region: CASSQGGPTEAFF. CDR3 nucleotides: TGTGCCAGCAGCCAGGGGGGTCCCACTGAAGCTTTCTTT.

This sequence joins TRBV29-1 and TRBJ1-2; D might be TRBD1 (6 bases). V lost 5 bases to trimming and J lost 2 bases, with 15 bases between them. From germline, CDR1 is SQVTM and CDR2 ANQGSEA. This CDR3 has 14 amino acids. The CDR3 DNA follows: TGCAGCGTTCTAGGAACAACAGGGAACTATGGCTACACCTTC. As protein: CSVLGTTGNYGYTF.

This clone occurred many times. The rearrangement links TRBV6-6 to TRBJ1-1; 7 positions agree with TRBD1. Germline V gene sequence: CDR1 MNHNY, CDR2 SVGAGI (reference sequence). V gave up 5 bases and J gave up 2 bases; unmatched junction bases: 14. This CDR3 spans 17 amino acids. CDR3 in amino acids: CASSRVQGQLLNTEAFF. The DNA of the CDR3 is TGTGCCAGCAGTCGAGTCCAGGGACAGCTACTCAACACTGAAGCTTTCTTT.

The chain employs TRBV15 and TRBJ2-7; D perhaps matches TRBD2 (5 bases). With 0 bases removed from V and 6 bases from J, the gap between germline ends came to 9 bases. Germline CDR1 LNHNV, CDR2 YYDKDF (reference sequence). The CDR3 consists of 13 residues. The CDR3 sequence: CATSREAGGEQYF. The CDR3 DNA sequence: TGTGCCACCAGCAGAGAGGCTGGAGGCGAGCAGTACTTC.

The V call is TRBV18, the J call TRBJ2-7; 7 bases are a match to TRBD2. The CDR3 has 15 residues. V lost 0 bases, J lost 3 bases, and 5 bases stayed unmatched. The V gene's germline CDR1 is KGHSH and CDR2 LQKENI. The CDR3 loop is CASSPPGGGIYEQYF. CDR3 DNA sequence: TGTGCCAGCTCACCACCGGGCGGGGGAATCTACGAGCAGTACTTC.

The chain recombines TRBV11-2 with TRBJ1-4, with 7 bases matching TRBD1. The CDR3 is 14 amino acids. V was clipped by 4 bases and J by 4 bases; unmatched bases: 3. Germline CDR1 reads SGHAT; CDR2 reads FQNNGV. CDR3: CASSSGQHNEKLFF. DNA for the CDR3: TGTGCCAGCAGCTCGGGACAGCATAATGAAAAACTGTTTTTT.

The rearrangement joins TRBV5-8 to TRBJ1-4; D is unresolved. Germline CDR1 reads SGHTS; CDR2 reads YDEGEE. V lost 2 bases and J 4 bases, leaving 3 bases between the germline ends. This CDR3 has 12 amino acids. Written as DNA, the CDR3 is TGTGCCAGCAGCTTCTATAATGAAAAACTGTTTTTT. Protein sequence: CASSFYNEKLFF.

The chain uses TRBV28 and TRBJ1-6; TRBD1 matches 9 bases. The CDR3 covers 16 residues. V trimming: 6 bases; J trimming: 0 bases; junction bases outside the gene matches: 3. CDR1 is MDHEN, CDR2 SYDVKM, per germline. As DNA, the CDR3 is TGTGCCAGCAGCGAGGGACAGGGCTCCTATAATTCACCCCTCCACTTT. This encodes CASSEGQGSYNSPLHF.

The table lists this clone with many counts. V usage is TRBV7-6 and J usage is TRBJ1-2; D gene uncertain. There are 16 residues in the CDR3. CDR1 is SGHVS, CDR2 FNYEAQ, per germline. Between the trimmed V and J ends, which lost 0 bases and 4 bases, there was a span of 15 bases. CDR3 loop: CASSLALGVAGYGYTF. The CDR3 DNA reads TGTGCCAGCAGCTTAGCCCTTGGGGTGGCGGGCTATGGCTACACCTTC.